This TCR beta chain stems from a study of blood T cells in healthy people across ages. Notes on the study in general: The fall in TCR beta diversity per million T cells was roughly linear with age. When one million T cells were used, diversity estimates were thought to be underestimates.

For the second PCR, which ran for 7 to 11 cycles, a sample-barcoded 5' primer and a J-beta primer mix were used. MiXCR, run by TCRdb on the 5' RACE reads, gives a single entry per CDR3 protein. The table has 630,000 or so distinct CDR3 sequences, about 34% seen once. Many counts were recorded for this clonotype. The antigen is unknown. V was trimmed by 1 base and J by 6 bases, leaving 16 bases between them. Germline V gene data show CDR1 as SGDLS and CDR2 as YYNGEE. There are 15 residues in the CDR3. Caucasian, healthy and from Russia, the donors were aged between about 6 and 90. The chain recombines TRBV9 with TRBJ1-1; tentatively, D is TRBD1 (5 bases). Source material: blood. The source of this sequence is a woman at least 80 years old in good health. CDR3 amino acids: CASSVHLQEGSEAFF. The CDR3, as DNA: TGTGCCAGCAGCGTACACCTCCAGGAGGGGTCTGAAGCTTTCTTT.